The clone carrying this T cell receptor beta chain has only a few counts. The antigen remains undetermined. This CDR3 contains 13 residues. The V gene lost 5 bases and the J gene lost 10 bases, with 15 bases spanning the gap. The germline V gene encodes CDR1 SEHNR and CDR2 FQNEAQ (reference sequence). Sequencing was performed with immunoSEQ multiplex PCR; in TCRdb, only in-frame clones are kept and a portion is missing. The repertoire holds some 500,000 clones, approximately 94% seen once, with about 0.059% in the top ten. This record belongs to a study of shared clonotypes between healthy human individuals. Findings and limits, study-wide: The sharing of roughly 5% of naive CD4 clonotypes was seen across a few donors.

Nashville, Tennessee was home to all donors, who were Caucasian adults. The origin of this receptor is a woman aged 25 to 39 in good health. The source material was naive CD4+ T cells sorted from blood. Subset described: CD45RA+ positively selected. V usage is TRBV7-9 and J usage is TRBJ2-1; the D gene is possibly TRBD2 (5 bases). In DNA, the CDR3 is TGTGCCAGCAGCGCTAGCCTAGAAGGGGAGCAGTTCTTC. It is translated as CASSASLEGEQFF.